This TCR beta chain was captured by sequencing in a study of T cells after posttransplantation cyclophosphamide (dated by TCRdb to about 2016). Context from the whole study: Using TRB sequencing, the study followed how the T cell repertoire reconstituted after myeloablative bone marrow transplantation in which posttransplantation cyclophosphamide served as GVHD prophylaxis. Up to about 3 additional blood samples from 2 to 5.2 years after transplant were also TRB-sequenced in 3 patients, as was pretransplant blood from a handful of patients. Blood from every one of the 30 or so PTCy patients who had 1-year posttransplant specimens underwent TRB sequencing. Public TRB sequences were compared against a database of over 3,500 sequences linked to responses to pathogens, tumor antigens, self-antigens and alloantigens. Samples from fewer than 40 PTCy-treated patients and some 16 related bone marrow donors of those patients were subjected to antigen receptor sequencing. Because TRA and TRB clonality were tightly correlated in several samples, subsequent TCR analyses were focused on TRB only. Here is what the overall study found, with its caveats: Donor-recipient similarity was low at 1-2 months but increased during the first year, and donor CD8+ memory clones often dominated later blood repertoires. Across roughly 48 patients, TRB clonality was highly associated with recipient CMV seropositivity and CMV reactivation, and diversity in PTCy patients was similar to diversity in CNI/methotrexate controls. The TRB repertoires of T cells infiltrating skin or the GI tract showed only limited overlap with the TRB repertoires found in blood.

The control cohort consisted of roughly 10 patients who had myeloablative marrow transplants with methotrexate plus a calcineurin inhibitor and who were sampled 1 year after transplant. Peripheral blood and bone marrow mononuclear cells were isolated by Ficoll-Hypaque density centrifugation and were cryopreserved. Genomic DNA was the input for TRB sequencing, which was run either with the immunoSEQ assay at survey resolution or with the hsTCRB kit. As for the authors' bioinformatics: The immunoSEQ software handled initial read processing, and the LymphoSeq R package was used for repertoire analyses. Clonality was computed as 1 minus normalized Shannon entropy, and a Gini coefficient was also calculated for each TRB dataset. To infer phenotypes in unsorted samples, TRB sequences from sorted subsets of the recipient or donor were mapped onto unsorted samples from the same recipient. TCRdb holds this immuneACCESS table with in-frame rearrangements only. Some clones are missing; in checked studies, unresolved V genes explain under half, and the rest has no known cause. From that table come the V and J calls and clone size; the DNA was used to work out D and trimming. In all, the sample holds about 15,000 clones, and about four fifths of those were seen once. The ten largest clones represent about 5% of the sample.

V drops 4 bases and J drops 0 bases, leaving 13 bases in between. The CDR3 goes from the cysteine to the phenylalanine over 15 residues. Solely the CDR3 DNA is kept, with 45 bases framed from the first base. CDR1 and CDR2 are read off the germline V gene as MGHRA and YSYEKL. Comments on this clone: The antigen this receptor binds is unknown. Base qualities are missing; no much larger clone stands one base away.

The chain joins TRBV4-1 to TRBJ2-7; perhaps TRBD1 is the D gene, with 5 bases matching. This TCR was recovered from a male patient aged 18-30 years who received an allogeneic stem cell transplant from a related donor, was CMV-positive, and had no GVHD. Some T cells present after a transplant may be cells of the graft donor. The sample was PBMCs, taken 350 to 400 days after allogeneic stem cell transplant with calcineurin inhibitor and methotrexate. The nucleotide sequence is TGCGCCAGCAGCCTAGCCTATGACAGCTCCTACGAGCAGTACTTC. This yields the protein CASSLAYDSSYEQYF.